This T cell receptor (beta chain) was profiled in a study of shared clonotypes between healthy human individuals. Whole-study findings and limits: Genetic and exposure-history diversity was limited by the few donors. Sorted-subset sequencing was shown by rarefaction to be incomplete despite large depth. Naive subsets tended to show greater estimated richness than memory subsets.

With 3 bases removed from V and 5 bases from J, the gap between germline ends came to 10 bases. The germline V gene has CDR1 ENHRY and CDR2 SYGVKD. CDR3 length equals 13 residues. Some clones are missing from TCRdb's copy, which holds only in-frame ones; the method was immunoSEQ multiplex PCR. The table includes 2 million to 2.5 million clones, approximately 94% detected once. In regard to this clone: What it binds is unknown.

The source material was naive CD4+ T cells sorted from blood. Subset given: CD45RA+ positively selected. This rearrangement joins TRBV10-3 to TRBJ1-2; possibly TRBD1 for D (6 bases). This sequence was found in a man aged 18 to 29 in good health. CDR3 coding DNA: TGTGCCATCAGTGACTGGCAGGGGTATGGCTACACCTTC. Protein: CAISDWQGYGYTF.